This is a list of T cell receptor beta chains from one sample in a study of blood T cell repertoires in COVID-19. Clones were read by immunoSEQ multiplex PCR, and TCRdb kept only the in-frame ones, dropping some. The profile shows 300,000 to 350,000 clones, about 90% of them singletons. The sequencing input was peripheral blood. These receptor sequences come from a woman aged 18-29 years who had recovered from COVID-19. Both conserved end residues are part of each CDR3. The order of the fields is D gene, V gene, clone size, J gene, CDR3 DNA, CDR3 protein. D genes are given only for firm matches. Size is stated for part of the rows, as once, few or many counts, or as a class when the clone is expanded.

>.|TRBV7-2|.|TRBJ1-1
TGTGCCAGCAGCTTAGAACAGTTGAACACTGAAGCTTTCTTT
CASSLEQLNTEAFF
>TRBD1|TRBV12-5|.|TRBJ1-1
TGTGCTAGCTCGACAGGGTTAAACACTGAAGCTTTCTTT
CASSTGLNTEAFF
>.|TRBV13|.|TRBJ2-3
TGTGCCAGCAACGCGCCCATACTAGTCACAGATACGCAGTATTTT
CASNAPILVTDTQYF
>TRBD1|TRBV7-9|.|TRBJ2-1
TGTGCCAGCAGCTCGTACAGGGGAGATAGCAATGAGCAGTTCTTC
CASSSYRGDSNEQFF
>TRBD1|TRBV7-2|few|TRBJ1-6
TGTGCCAGCAGCTTGGGGAAGGGGGCGCCTTGGAATTCACCCCTCCACTTT
CASSLGKGAPWNSPLHF
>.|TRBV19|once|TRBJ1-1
TGTGCCAGTACCTTCGGGGTGGGCACTGAAGCTTTCTTT
CASTFGVGTEAFF
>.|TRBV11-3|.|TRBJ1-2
TGTGCCAGCAGCTTCGGAGGGAATGGCTACACCTTC
CASSFGGNGYTF
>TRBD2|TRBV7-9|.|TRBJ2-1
TGTGCCAGCAGCTTCGGGGGGACTAGCCGACTATCCTACAATGAGCAGTTCTTC
CASSFGGTSRLSYNEQFF
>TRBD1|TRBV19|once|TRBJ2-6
TGTGCCAGTAGTATAGTCTTCGGACAGGGGAACTTTGGGGCCAACGTCCTGACTTTC
CASSIVFGQGNFGANVLTF
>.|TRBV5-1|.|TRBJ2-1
TGCGCCAGCAGCTTGATAGGTTTCAGTGGAGCGGCCAGCTCCTACAATGAGCAGTTCTTC
CASSLIGFSGAASSYNEQFF
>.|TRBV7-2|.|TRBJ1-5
TGTGCCAGCAGCTCCCTGGGGGGTAATAGCAATCAGCCCCAGCATTTT
CASSSLGGNSNQPQHF
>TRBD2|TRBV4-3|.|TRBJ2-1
TGCGCCAGCAGCCTCACTAGCGGGAAAGGCAATGAGCAGTTCTTC
CASSLTSGKGNEQFF
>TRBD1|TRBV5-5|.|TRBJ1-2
TGTGCCAGCAGAGCCCCGGGACAGGGTCGTTATGGCTACACCTTC
CASRAPGQGRYGYTF
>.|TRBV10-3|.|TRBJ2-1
TGTGCCATCAGTGAATTAGGAGTTCCCTACAATGAGCAGTTCTTC
CAISELGVPYNEQFF
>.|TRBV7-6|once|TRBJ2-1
TGTGCCAGCAGCTTAGCGGGAGGTATCCCCTACAATGAGCAGTTCTTC
CASSLAGGIPYNEQFF
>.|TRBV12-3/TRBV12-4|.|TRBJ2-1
TGTGCCAGCAGTTTATGGGCAAAGAATGAGCAGTTCTTC
CASSLWAKNEQFF
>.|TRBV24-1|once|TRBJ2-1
TGTGCCACCAGTGATGTTACTCGGGAGCCTACTCGGGACAATGAGCAGTTCTTC
CATSDVTREPTRDNEQFF
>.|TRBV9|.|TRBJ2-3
TGTGCCAGCAGCGTAGAGGCGGCAGATACGCAGTATTTT
CASSVEAADTQYF
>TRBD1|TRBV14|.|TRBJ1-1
TGTGCCAGCAGCTACGTGACAGGGGGCAACACTGAAGCTTTCTTT
CASSYVTGGNTEAFF
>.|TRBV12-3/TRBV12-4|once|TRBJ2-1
TGTGCCAGCAGCCGCACCGAGTCTGAGCAGTTCTTC
CASSRTESEQFF
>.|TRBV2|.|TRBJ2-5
TGTGCCAGCAGTGTACCTAGAGGGGGCCAAGAGACCCAGTACTTC
CASSVPRGGQETQYF
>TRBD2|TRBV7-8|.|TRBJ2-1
TGTGCCAGCAGCTTAGTCCCGCGGGAGAACGGTGAGCAGTTCTTC
CASSLVPRENGEQFF
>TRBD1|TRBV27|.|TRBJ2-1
TGTGCCAGCAGCACTAGACCGGGACAGACGTTCTTC
CASSTRPGQTFF
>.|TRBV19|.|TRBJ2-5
TGTGCCAGTAGTATCGGGCAGGGGAGTTTCGGGACCCAGTACTTC
CASSIGQGSFGTQYF
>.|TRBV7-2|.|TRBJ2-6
TGTGCCAGCAGCTTAGCCTTCAGGGGCTCTGGGGCCAACGTCCTGACTTTC
CASSLAFRGSGANVLTF
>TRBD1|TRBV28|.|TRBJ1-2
TGTGCCAGCAGTCCCCGGACAGGGCGCTACACCTTC
CASSPRTGRYTF
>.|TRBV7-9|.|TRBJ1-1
TGTGCCAGCAGCTTAGCGATGGGCAGGTTGAACACTGAAGCTTTCTTT
CASSLAMGRLNTEAFF
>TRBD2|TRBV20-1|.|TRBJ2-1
TGCAGTGCTAGTCGGCGGACTAGCGATCACAATGAGCAGTTCTTC
CSASRRTSDHNEQFF
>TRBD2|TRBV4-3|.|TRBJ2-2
TGCGCCAGCAGCCGGACTAGCGATAACACCGGGGAGCTGTTTTTT
CASSRTSDNTGELFF